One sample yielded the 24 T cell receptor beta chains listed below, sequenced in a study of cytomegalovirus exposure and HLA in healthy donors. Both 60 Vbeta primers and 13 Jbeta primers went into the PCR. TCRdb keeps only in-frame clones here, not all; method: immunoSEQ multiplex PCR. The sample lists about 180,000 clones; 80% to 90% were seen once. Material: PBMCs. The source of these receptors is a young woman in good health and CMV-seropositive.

CDR3 DNA sequence: TGCGCCAGCAGCTTGGGGCTAGCGGGGGAGAATGAGCAGTTCTTC. Encoded protein: CASSLGLAGENEQFF. The chain recombines TRBV5-1 with TRBJ2-1, with 10 bases fitting TRBD2. V was clipped by 0 bases and J by 7 bases; unmatched bases: 4. From germline, CDR1 is SGHRS and CDR2 YFSETQ. CDR3 length equals 15 residues.

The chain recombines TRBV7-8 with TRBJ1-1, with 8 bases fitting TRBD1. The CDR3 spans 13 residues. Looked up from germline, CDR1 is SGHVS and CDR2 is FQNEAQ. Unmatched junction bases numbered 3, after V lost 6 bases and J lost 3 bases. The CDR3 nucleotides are TGTGCCAGCAGTCAACAGGGGGACACTGAAGCTTTCTTT. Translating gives CASSQQGDTEAFF. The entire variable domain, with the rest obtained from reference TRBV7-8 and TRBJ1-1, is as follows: GAGVSQSPRYKVAKRGQDVALRCDPISGHVSLFWYQQALGQGPEFLTYFQNEAQLDKSGLPSDRFFAERPEGSVSTLKIQRTQQEDSAVYLCASSQQGDTEAFFGQGTRLTVV.

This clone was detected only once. The CDR3 nucleotides read TGCGCCAGCAGCCAAGAGGCTTCAGGGATGACTGAAGCTTTCTTT. It is translated as CASSQEASGMTEAFF. This sequence joins TRBV4-1 and TRBJ1-1; possibly TRBD1 for D (5 bases). V was pared by 0 bases and J by 5 bases, with 13 bases between. The CDR3 spans 15 residues. Per the germline V gene, CDR1 is MGHRA and CDR2 is YSYEKL.

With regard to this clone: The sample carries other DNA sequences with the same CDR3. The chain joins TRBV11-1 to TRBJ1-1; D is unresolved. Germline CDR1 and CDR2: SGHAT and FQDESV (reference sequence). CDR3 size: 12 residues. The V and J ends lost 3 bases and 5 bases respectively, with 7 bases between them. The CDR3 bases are TGTGCCAGCAGCTTCGAGGGTACTGAAGCTTTCTTT. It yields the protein CASSFEGTEAFF. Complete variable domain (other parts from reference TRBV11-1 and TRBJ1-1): EAEVAQSPRYKITEKSQAVAFWCDPISGHATLYWYRQILGQGPELLVQFQDESVVDDSQLPKDRFSAERLKGVDSTLKIQPAELGDSAMYLCASSFEGTEAFFGQGTRLTVV.

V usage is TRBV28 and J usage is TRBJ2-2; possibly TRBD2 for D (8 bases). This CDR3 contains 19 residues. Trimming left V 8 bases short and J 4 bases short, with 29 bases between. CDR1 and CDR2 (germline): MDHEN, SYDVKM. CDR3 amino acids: CASGETGNFRGGRTGELFF. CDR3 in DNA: TGTGCCAGCGGGGAGACAGGGAACTTTCGGGGGGGTCGCACCGGGGAGCTGTTTTTT.

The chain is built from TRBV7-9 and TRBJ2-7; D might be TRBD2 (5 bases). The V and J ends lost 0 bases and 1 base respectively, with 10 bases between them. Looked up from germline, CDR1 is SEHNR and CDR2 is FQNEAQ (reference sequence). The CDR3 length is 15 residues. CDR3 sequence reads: CASSLARTASYEQYF. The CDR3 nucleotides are TGTGCCAGCAGCTTAGCGAGGACTGCATCCTACGAGCAGTACTTC.

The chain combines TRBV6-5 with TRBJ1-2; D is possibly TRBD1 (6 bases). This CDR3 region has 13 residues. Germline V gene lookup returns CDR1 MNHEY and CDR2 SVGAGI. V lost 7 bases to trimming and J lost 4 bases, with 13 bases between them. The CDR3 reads CASTNGQLYGYTF. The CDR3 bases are TGTGCCAGCACTAACGGACAGCTCTATGGCTACACCTTC.

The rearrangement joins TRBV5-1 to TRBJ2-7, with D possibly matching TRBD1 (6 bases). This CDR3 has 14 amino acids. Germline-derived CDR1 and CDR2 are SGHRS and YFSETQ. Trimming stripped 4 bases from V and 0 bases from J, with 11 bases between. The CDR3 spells CASSKGDSSYEQYF. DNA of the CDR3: TGCGCCAGCAGCAAGGGGGATAGCTCCTACGAGCAGTACTTC.

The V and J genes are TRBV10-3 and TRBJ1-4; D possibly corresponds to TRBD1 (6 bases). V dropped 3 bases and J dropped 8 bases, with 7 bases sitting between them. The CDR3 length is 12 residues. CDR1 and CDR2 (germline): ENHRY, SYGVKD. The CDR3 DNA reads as TGTGCCATCAGTGACGACAGGGAAAAACTGTTTTTT. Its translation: CAISDDREKLFF.

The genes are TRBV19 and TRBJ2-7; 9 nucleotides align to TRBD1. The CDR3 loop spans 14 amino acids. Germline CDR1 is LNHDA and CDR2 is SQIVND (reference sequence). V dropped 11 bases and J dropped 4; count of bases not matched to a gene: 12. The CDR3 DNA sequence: TGTGCCCGGGGGGACAGGGCCCATCCTTACGAGCAGTACTTC. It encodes CARGDRAHPYEQYF.

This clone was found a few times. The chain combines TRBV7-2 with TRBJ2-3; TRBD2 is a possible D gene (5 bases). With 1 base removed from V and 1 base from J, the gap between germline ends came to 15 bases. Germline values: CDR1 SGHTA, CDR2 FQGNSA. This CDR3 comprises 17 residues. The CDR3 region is CASSLDRLPRGTDTQYF. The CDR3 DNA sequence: TGTGCCAGCAGCTTAGACAGACTACCAAGGGGCACAGATACGCAGTATTTT.

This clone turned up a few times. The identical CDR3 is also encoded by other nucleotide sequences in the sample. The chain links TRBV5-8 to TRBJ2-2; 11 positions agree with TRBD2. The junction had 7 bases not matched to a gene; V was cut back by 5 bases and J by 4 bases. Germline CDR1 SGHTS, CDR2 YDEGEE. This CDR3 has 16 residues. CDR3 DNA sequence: TGTGCCAGCAGACCGGGACTAGCGGCGGTCACCGGGGAGCTGTTTTTT. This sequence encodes CASRPGLAAVTGELFF.

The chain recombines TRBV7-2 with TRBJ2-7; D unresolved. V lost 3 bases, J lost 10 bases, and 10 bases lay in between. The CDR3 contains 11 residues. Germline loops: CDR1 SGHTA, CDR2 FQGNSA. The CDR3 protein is CASSFLAHQYF. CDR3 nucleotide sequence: TGTGCCAGCAGCTTTCTTGCGCATCAGTACTTC.

This CDR3 is CASNYDAGTGLAGGPYNEQFF. As DNA, the CDR3 is TGTGCCAGCAACTACGATGCCGGGACGGGCCTAGCGGGGGGGCCTTACAATGAGCAGTTCTTC. This chain links TRBV2 with TRBJ2-1; 12 bases fit TRBD2. Germline lookup yields CDR1 SNHLY and CDR2 FYNNEI. This CDR3 region has 21 residues. J lost 4 bases, V lost 7 bases, and 23 bases had no gene match.

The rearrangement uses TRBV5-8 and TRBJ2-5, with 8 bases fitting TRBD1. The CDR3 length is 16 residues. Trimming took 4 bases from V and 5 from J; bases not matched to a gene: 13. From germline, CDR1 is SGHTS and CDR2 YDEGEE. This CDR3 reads CASSPGGRGRMETQYF. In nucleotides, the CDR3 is TGTGCCAGCAGCCCCGGGGGCAGGGGGCGTATGGAGACCCAGTACTTC.

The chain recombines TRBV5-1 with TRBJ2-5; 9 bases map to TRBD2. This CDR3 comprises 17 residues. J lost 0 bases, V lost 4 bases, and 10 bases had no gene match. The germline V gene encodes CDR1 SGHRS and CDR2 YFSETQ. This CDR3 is CASSQRGALGYQETQYF. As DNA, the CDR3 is TGCGCCAGCAGCCAGCGGGGGGCCCTCGGTTACCAAGAGACCCAGTACTTC.

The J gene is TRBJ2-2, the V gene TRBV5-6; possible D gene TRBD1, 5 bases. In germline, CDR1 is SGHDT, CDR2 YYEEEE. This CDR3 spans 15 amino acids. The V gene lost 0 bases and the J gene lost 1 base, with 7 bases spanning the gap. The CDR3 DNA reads TGTGCCAGCAGCTTGGGACAGAGGAACACCGGGGAGCTGTTTTTT. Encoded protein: CASSLGQRNTGELFF. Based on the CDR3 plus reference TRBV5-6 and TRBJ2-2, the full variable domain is DAGVTQSPTHLIKTRGQQVTLRCSPKSGHDTVSWYQQALGQGPQFIFQYYEEEERQRGNFPDRFSGHQFPNYSSELNVNALLLGDSALYLCASSLGQRNTGELFFGEGSRLTVL.

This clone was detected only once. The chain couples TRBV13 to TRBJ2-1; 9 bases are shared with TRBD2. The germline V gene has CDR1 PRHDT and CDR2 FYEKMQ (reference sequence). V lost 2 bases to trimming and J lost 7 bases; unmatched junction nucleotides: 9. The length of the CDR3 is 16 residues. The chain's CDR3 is CASSLKAGGLGNEQFF. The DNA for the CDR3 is TGTGCCAGCAGCTTAAAAGCGGGGGGCCTGGGGAATGAGCAGTTCTTC.

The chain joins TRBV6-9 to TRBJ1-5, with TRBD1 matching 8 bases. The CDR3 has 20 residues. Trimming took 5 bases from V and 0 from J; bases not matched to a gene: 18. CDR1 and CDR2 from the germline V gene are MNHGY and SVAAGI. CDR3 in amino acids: CASSLGPLRDRGHSNQPQHF. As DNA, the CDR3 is TGTGCCAGCAGTCTAGGTCCCCTCCGTGACAGGGGACATAGCAATCAGCCCCAGCATTTT.

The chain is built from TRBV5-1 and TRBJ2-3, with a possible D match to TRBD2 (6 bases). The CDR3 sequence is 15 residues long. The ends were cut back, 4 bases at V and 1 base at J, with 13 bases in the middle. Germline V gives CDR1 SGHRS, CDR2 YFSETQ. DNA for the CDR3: TGCGCCAGCAGCGCTTTAGGCGGGGGCACAGATACGCAGTATTTT. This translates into CASSALGGGTDTQYF.

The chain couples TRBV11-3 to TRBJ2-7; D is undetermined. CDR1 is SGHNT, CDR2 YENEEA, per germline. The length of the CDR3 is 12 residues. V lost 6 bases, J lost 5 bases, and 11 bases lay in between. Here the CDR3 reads CASRLPLHEQYF. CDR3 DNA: TGTGCCAGCAGACTCCCTTTGCACGAGCAGTACTTC.

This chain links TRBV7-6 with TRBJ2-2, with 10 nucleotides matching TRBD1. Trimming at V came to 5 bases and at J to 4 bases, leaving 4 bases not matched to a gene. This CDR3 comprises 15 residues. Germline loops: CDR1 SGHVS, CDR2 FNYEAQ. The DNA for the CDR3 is TGTGCCAGCAGCCATGACAGGGGGCTCACCGGGGAGCTGTTTTTT. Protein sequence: CASSHDRGLTGELFF.

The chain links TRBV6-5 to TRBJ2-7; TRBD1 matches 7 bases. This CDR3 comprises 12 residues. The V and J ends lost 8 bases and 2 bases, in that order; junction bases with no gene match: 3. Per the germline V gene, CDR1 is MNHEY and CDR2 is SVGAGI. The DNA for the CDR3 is TGTGCCAGCCGGGACAGAACCTACGAGCAGTACTTC. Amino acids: CASRDRTYEQYF.

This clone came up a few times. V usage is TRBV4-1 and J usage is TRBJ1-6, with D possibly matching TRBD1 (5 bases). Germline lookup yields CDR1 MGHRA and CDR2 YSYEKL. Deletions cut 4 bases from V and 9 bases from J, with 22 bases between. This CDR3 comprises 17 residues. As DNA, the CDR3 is TGCGCCAGCAGCCCCCCGGGATCGCGGGACCGAGGTTCACCCCTCCACTTT. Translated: CASSPPGSRDRGSPLHF.